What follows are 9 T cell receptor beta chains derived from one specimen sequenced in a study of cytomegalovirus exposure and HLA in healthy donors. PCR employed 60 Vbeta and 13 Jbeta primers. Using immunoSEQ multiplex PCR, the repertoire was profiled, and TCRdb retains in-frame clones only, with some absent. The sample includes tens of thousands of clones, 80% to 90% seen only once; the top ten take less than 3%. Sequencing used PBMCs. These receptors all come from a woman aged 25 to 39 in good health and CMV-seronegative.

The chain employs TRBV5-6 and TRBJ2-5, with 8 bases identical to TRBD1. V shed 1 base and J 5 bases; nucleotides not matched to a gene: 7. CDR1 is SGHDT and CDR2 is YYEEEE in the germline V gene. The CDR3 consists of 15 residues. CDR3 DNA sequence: TGTGCCAGCAGCTTGTCAGGGGGCGCGTGGGAGACCCAGTACTTC. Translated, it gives CASSLSGGAWETQYF.

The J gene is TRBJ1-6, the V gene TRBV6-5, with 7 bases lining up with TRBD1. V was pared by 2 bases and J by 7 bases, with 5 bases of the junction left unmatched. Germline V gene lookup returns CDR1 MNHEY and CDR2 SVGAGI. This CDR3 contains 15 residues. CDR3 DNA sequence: TGTGCCAGCAGTTACCAGGGACAGACCAATTCACCCCTCCACTTT. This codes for CASSYQGQTNSPLHF.

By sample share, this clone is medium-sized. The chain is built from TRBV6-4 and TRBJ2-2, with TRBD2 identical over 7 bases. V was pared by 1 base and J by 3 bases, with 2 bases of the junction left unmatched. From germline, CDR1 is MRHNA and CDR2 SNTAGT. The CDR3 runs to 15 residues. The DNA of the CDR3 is TGTGCCAGCAGTGACTTCGGACTAGACACCGGGGAGCTGTTTTTT. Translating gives CASSDFGLDTGELFF.

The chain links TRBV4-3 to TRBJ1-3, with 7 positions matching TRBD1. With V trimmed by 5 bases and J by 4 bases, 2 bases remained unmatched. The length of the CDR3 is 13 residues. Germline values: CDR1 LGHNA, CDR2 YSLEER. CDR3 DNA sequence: TGCGCCAGCAGCGAGGGACAGGGAAACACCATATATTTT. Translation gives CASSEGQGNTIYF.

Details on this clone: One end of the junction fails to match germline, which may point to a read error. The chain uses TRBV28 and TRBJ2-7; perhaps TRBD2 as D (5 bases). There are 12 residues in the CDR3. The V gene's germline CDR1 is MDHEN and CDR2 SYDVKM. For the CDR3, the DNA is TGTGCCAGCAGTCCCCCGGGGTGGGCGACGCGCTTC. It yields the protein CASSPPGWATRF.

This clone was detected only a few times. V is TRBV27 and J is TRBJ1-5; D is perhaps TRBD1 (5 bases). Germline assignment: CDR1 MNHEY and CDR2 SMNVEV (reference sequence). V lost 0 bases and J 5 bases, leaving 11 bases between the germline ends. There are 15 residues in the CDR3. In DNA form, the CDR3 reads TGTGCCAGCAGTTTATCATCGGCAGGGCATCAGCCCCAGCATTTT. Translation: CASSLSSAGHQPQHF.

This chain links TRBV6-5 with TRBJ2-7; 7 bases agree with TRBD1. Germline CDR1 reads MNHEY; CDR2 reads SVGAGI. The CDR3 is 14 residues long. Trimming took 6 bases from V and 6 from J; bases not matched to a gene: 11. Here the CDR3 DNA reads TGTGCCAGCAGCCAAGACAGGGATGGGGGCGAGCAGTACTTC. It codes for CASSQDRDGGEQYF.

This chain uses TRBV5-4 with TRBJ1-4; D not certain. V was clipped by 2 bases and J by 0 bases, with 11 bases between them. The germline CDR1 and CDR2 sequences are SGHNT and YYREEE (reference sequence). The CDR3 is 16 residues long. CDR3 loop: CASSFAPGSTNEKLFF. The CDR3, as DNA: TGTGCCAGCAGCTTCGCTCCGGGATCAACTAATGAAAAACTGTTTTTT.

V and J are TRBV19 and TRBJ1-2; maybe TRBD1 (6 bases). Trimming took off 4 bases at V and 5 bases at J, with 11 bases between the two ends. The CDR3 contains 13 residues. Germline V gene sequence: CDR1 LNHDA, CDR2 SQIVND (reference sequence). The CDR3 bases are TGTGCCAGTAGTAATGGGGGCAGGTATGGCTACACCTTC. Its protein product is CASSNGGRYGYTF.